A single sample gave rise to the 3 T cell receptor beta chains below, sequenced in a study of CD8+CD57+ T cells in acquired aplastic anemia (dated by TCRdb to 2016 to 2019). Reads for this sample came from an Illumina HiSeq 2000. Genomic DNA was used as template for profiling of TCR beta VDJ combinations and CDR3 sequences. Using fastp at Q25 and MiXCR, TCRdb reprocessed the public reads and kept productive beta chains. Here each entry gathers all rows of one CDR3 protein and keeps the most common genes and DNA. This sample has under 350,000 distinct CDR3 sequences in its table, and 55% to 60% of those were observed once. The leading ten clones occupy under 8.5% of the sample. What was sequenced was sorted CD4+, CD8+, or CD8+CD57+ T cells (not recorded which) from PBMCs. These receptor sequences come from a human donor with severe aplastic anemia or a healthy control (not recorded which).

On this clonotype: Without the conserved terminal phenylalanine or tryptophan, this CDR3 likely stems from a read error. V usage is TRBV15 and J usage is TRBJ2-7, with 12 nucleotides matching TRBD2. The germline V gene has CDR1 LNHNV and CDR2 YYDKDF (reference sequence). The length of the CDR3 is 15 residues. The junction had 6 bases not matched to a gene; V was cut back by 8 bases and J by 1 base. For the CDR3, the DNA is TGTGCCACCGCTGTGGGGACTAGCGGGTCCTACGAGCAGTACCTC. As protein: CATAVGTSGSYEQYL.

As DNA, the CDR3 is TGTGCCAGCAGTTACAGTCTTAAGGGGGCTCAGCCCCAGCATTTT. Protein: CASSYSLKGAQPQHF. The V gene is TRBV6-6, the J gene TRBJ1-5; 7 bases fit TRBD1. The CDR3 is 15 residues long. The germline gives CDR1 MNHNY, CDR2 SVGAGI (reference sequence). V trimming: 2 bases; J trimming: 6 bases; junction bases outside the gene matches: 7.

With regard to this clonotype: This clone may be a read error of a much larger clone one base away. The rearrangement links TRBV6-1 to TRBJ1-3; D is undetermined. From germline, CDR1 is MNHNS and CDR2 SASEGT. The CDR3 extends over 13 amino acids. CDR3 nucleotides: TGTGCCAGCAGTGACGAGGGCCGAAACGCCATATATTTT. This sequence encodes CASSDEGRNAIYF.